This T cell receptor beta chain was found in a study of CD8 T cells in Susac syndrome. V lost 3 bases, J lost 6 bases, and 12 bases lay in between. Germline CDR1 is MGHDK and CDR2 is SYGVNS. This CDR3 spans 13 amino acids. RNA totalling roughly 0.5 to 1 ug underwent reverse transcription with random hexamers. Multiplex immunoSEQ PCR targeted 54 Vbeta and 13 Jbeta TCR beta segments. TCRdb independently ran MiXCR on the immunoSEQ multiplex PCR reads; one entry per CDR3 protein. This table has under 200,000 distinct CDR3 sequences, more than 95% appearing once. The patients with Susac syndrome satisfied recently defined diagnostic criteria for either definite or probable disease. CD8+ and CD4+ T cells were negatively isolated; TEMRA cells were FACS-enriched.

The clonotype originates from a human donor with Susac syndrome. Sequencing input: CD4+ T cells from PBMCs. The chain carries TRBV25-1 and TRBJ2-7, with D uncertain. CDR3 coding DNA: TGTGCCAGCAGTGACCGAGTCTCGACCGAGCAGTACTTC. It codes for CASSDRVSTEQYF.